This T cell receptor (beta chain) was sequenced for a study of blood T cell repertoires in COVID-19. Looked up from germline, CDR1 is LNHDA and CDR2 is SQIVND (reference sequence). With V trimmed by 5 bases and J by 0 bases, 4 bases remained unmatched. The CDR3 is made up of 15 amino acids. How the authors handled the data: By means of reference gene primer amplification, nucleated cell counts were estimated. The table came from immunoSEQ multiplex PCR; TCRdb's copy has only in-frame clones and leaves some out. V and J calls and clone size are given by that table; D and trimming were obtained from the DNA. The table lists approximately 140,000 clones, about three quarters of them singletons. This clone was seen only a few times.

The material sequenced was peripheral blood. This sequence was found in an elderly man with acute or convalescent COVID-19. The chain is built from TRBV19 and TRBJ2-7, with TRBD2 identical over 10 bases. The CDR3 nucleotides read TGTGCCAGTAGTCCACTAGCGGGGTTCTCCTACGAGCAGTACTTC. The encoded protein is CASSPLAGFSYEQYF.